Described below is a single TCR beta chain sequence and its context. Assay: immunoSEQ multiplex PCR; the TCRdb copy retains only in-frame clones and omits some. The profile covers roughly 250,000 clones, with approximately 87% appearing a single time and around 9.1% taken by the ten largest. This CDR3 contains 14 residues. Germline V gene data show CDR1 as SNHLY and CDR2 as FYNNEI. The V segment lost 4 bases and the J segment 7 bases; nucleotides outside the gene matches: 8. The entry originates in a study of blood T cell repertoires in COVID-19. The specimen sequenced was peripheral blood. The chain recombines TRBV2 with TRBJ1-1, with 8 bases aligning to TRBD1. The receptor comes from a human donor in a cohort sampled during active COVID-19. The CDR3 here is CASSALTGGIEAFF. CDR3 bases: TGTGCCAGCAGTGCGTTAACAGGGGGAATTGAAGCTTTCTTT.